This T cell receptor (beta chain) was captured by sequencing in a study of CD8+ T cells in alopecia areata. Study summary: Each day, treated patients took oral tofacitinib twice, at 5 to 10 mg per dose.

Researchers took lesional scalp punch biopsies and peripheral blood from people who were alopecia areata patients. Study-wide results and caveats: Researchers report lesional scalp, most notably alopecia totalis/universalis, outstripped normal scalp in clonality.

A few counts support this clone. Its matching antigen is unknown. Extraction of RNA preceded its reverse transcription into cDNA, which served as the sequencing template. Libraries were prepared by immunoSEQ multiplex PCR; TCRdb keeps only in-frame clonotypes and omits some of them. The data show 150,000 to 200,000 clones, less than 75% seen once. The CDR3 extends over 15 amino acids. Trimming removed 4 bases at V and 0 bases at J, with 12 bases between. The germline CDR1 and CDR2 sequences are MNHEY and SVGAGI. The specimen was CD8+ T cells sorted from blood, collected at week 0. The TCR comes from a human donor with alopecia areata. The chain carries TRBV6-5 and TRBJ1-1; D is possibly TRBD1 (5 bases). DNA for the CDR3: TGTGCCAGCAGTTCGGGGGACGGGATGAACACTGAAGCTTTCTTT. Amino acid sequence: CASSSGDGMNTEAFF.